Below, 16 T cell receptor beta chains from the same sample are listed, as sequenced in a study of shared clonotypes between healthy human individuals. Profiled with immunoSEQ multiplex PCR; TCRdb holds only in-frame clones, not every one. The sample has more than 500,000 clones, about 96% seen once. The source material was naive CD4+ T cells sorted from blood. Sample subset: CD45RA+ positively selected. The source of these receptors is a woman younger than 45 in good health.

The rearrangement links TRBV5-1 to TRBJ1-1, with D possibly matching TRBD1 (6 bases). Germline-derived CDR1 and CDR2 are SGHRS and YFSETQ. V lost 5 bases and J lost 0, with 11 bases in between. The CDR3 totals 14 residues. The DNA for the CDR3 is TGCGCCAGCAGGGGGGGCCTTGTGAACACTGAAGCTTTCTTT. Translated: CASRGGLVNTEAFF.

The V gene is TRBV28, the J gene TRBJ1-3, with D uncertain. CDR3 size: 15 residues. Germline CDR1 MDHEN, CDR2 SYDVKM. V was cut by 3 bases and J by 0 bases, with 9 bases left in between. CDR3 residues: CASSLTGSSGNTIYF. CDR3 sequence (DNA): TGTGCCAGCAGTTTGACGGGGAGCTCTGGAAACACCATATATTTT.

This clone was recorded once. The V gene is TRBV5-6, the J gene TRBJ1-2, with 9 bases fitting TRBD1. The V gene's germline CDR1 is SGHDT and CDR2 YYEEEE. Trimming took 4 bases from V and 6 from J; bases not matched to a gene: 4. The CDR3 loop spans 13 amino acids. This CDR3 is CASSETGGDGYTF. The CDR3 region has the DNA TGTGCCAGCAGCGAAACAGGGGGCGATGGCTACACCTTC.

The chain carries TRBV5-1 and TRBJ1-2; maybe TRBD1 (5 bases). The CDR3 consists of 17 residues. Germline CDR1 reads SGHRS; CDR2 reads YFSETQ. The V gene lost 0 bases and the J gene lost 4 bases, with 19 bases spanning the gap. The CDR3 here is CASSLDATVRTSYGYTF. CDR3 nucleotide sequence: TGCGCCAGCAGCTTGGATGCGACAGTTAGGACCAGCTATGGCTACACCTTC.

The rearrangement links TRBV6-1 to TRBJ1-1; 9 nucleotides line up with TRBD1. CDR3 length equals 15 residues. The trim removed 4 bases at V and 2 bases at J, leaving 5 bases unmatched. Germline V CDR1 and CDR2: MNHNS, SASEGT. CDR3 sequence reads: CASSAYTGGNTEAFF. CDR3 in DNA: TGTGCCAGCAGTGCATACACAGGGGGCAACACTGAAGCTTTCTTT.

This chain uses TRBV9 with TRBJ2-1; D not resolved. The CDR3 spans 15 residues. Trimming pared 0 bases from V and 4 bases from J, leaving 11 bases between. CDR1 is SGDLS and CDR2 is YYNGEE in the germline V gene. CDR3 DNA sequence: TGTGCCAGCAGCGTAGTGGGCATGGTTTACAATGAGCAGTTCTTC. This gives the protein CASSVVGMVYNEQFF.

With respect to this clone: The same CDR3 is also encoded by other DNA sequences in this sample. The chain recombines TRBV6-5 with TRBJ1-1; no reliable D call. V gave up 3 bases and J gave up 1 base, with 6 bases separating them. Germline loops: CDR1 MNHEY, CDR2 SVGAGI. The CDR3 consists of 13 residues. The CDR3 DNA reads as TGTGCCAGCAGTTATGGCAGGAACACTGAAGCTTTCTTT. Amino acids: CASSYGRNTEAFF.

The V gene is TRBV4-1, the J gene TRBJ2-3, with TRBD1 identical over 12 bases. The germline gives CDR1 MGHRA, CDR2 YSYEKL. Germline trimming cut 4 bases from V and 6 bases from J; bases unmatched to any gene: 8. The CDR3 loop spans 16 amino acids. The CDR3: CASSREPGQGADTQYF. As DNA, the CDR3 is TGCGCCAGCAGCCGAGAACCGGGACAGGGGGCGGATACGCAGTATTTT.

This clone appeared a single time. The V call is TRBV19, the J call TRBJ1-1, with unresolved D. The CDR3 contains 14 residues. V lost 3 bases, J lost 0 bases, and 8 bases lay in between. The germline V gene encodes CDR1 LNHDA and CDR2 SQIVND (reference sequence). The CDR3 DNA reads TGTGCCAGTAGTATCAACGGGATGAACACTGAAGCTTTCTTT. This encodes CASSINGMNTEAFF.

V and J are TRBV7-9 and TRBJ2-2, with D unresolved. The length of the CDR3 is 16 residues. V lost 1 base to trimming and J lost 8 bases, with 17 bases between them. Germline lookup yields CDR1 SEHNR and CDR2 FQNEAQ (reference sequence). Here the CDR3 reads CASSLDLSGPVGELFF. As DNA, the CDR3 is TGTGCCAGCAGCTTAGATTTATCGGGCCCGGTGGGGGAGCTGTTTTTT.

This sequence joins TRBV11-2 and TRBJ1-2; D is unclear. The CDR3 consists of 12 residues. Germline V gene data show CDR1 as SGHAT and CDR2 as FQNNGV. The V and J ends lost 2 bases and 8 bases respectively, with 9 bases between them. CDR3 in amino acids: CASSLIPHGYTF. In DNA, the CDR3 is TGTGCCAGCAGCTTAATTCCCCACGGCTACACCTTC.

The rearrangement links TRBV6-6 to TRBJ1-2; possibly TRBD1 for D (6 bases). This CDR3 comprises 14 residues. Germline V gene lookup returns CDR1 MNHNY and CDR2 SVGAGI (reference sequence). V lost 4 bases and J lost 1, with 10 bases in between. The CDR3 DNA reads TGTGCCAGCAGTTCCAGGACAGATAACTATGGCTACACCTTC. Protein: CASSSRTDNYGYTF.

This chain uses TRBV15 with TRBJ1-1; TRBD1 is a possible D gene (6 bases). V shed 1 base and J shed 2 bases, with 11 bases lying between them. The germline V gene encodes CDR1 LNHNV and CDR2 YYDKDF (reference sequence). This CDR3 has 15 residues. This CDR3 reads CATSRARQENTEAFF. As DNA, the CDR3 is TGTGCCACCAGCAGAGCACGACAGGAAAACACTGAAGCTTTCTTT.

V is TRBV14 and J is TRBJ2-7; 9 nucleotides match TRBD1. Germline values: CDR1 SGHDN, CDR2 FVKESK. This CDR3 contains 15 residues. The J segment lost 5 bases and the V segment lost 4 bases, leaving 9 bases of the junction unmatched. The CDR3: CASSREDRGFDEQYF. CDR3 coding DNA: TGTGCCAGCAGCCGAGAGGACAGGGGTTTCGACGAGCAGTACTTC.

The gene calls are TRBV27 and TRBJ1-1; maybe TRBD1 (6 bases). The CDR3 is made up of 14 amino acids. Germline CDR1 reads MNHEY; CDR2 reads SMNVEV (reference sequence). Trimming shortened V by 2 bases and J by 0 bases, and 7 bases separated the two germline ends. In nucleotides, the CDR3 is TGTGCCAGCAGTTTAGGGACACTGAACACTGAAGCTTTCTTT. This codes for CASSLGTLNTEAFF.

The V gene is TRBV7-3, the J gene TRBJ2-7; no clear D. The ends were cut back, 5 bases at V and 2 bases at J, with 10 bases in the middle. CDR3 length: 13 amino acids. Germline lookup yields CDR1 SGHTA and CDR2 FQGTGA. The CDR3 protein is CASSPGPAYEQYF. The CDR3 bases are TGTGCCAGCAGCCCCGGGCCGGCCTACGAGCAGTACTTC.